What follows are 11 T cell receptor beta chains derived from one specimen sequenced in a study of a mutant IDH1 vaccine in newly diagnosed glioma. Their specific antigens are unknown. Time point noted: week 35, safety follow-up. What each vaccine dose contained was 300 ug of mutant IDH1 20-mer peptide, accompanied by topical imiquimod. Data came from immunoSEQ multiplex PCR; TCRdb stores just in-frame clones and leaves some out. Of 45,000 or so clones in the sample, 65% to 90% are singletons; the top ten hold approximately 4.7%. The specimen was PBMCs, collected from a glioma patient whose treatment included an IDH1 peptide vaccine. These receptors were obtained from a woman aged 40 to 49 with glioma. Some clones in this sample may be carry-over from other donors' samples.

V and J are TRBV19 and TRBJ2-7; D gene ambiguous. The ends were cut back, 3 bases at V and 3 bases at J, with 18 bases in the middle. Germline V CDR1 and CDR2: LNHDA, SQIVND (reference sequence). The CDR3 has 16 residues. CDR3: CASSIQSDLTLYEQYF. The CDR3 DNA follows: TGTGCCAGTAGTATTCAGAGCGACCTAACCCTCTACGAGCAGTACTTC.

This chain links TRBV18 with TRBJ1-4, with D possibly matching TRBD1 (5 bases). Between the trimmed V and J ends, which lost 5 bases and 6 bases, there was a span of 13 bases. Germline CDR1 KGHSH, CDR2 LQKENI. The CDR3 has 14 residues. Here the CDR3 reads CASSEQVVDEKLFF. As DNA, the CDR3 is TGTGCCAGCTCAGAACAGGTGGTGGATGAAAAACTGTTTTTT.

Here the CDR3 DNA reads TGTGCCAGCCGACCTCTTGGAGGGGCCGGTGAAAAACTGTTTTTT. Its protein product is CASRPLGGAGEKLFF. The rearrangement joins TRBV6-5 to TRBJ1-4; TRBD1 might be the D (5 bases). Deletions cut 8 bases from V and 7 bases from J, with 20 bases between. Germline CDR1 and CDR2: MNHEY and SVGAGI. The CDR3 totals 15 residues.

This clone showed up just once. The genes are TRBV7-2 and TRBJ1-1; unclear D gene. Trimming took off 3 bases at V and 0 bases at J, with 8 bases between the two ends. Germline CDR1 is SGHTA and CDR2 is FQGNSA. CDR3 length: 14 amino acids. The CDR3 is CASSFDRLNTEAFF. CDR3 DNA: TGTGCCAGCAGCTTCGACCGCTTGAACACTGAAGCTTTCTTT.

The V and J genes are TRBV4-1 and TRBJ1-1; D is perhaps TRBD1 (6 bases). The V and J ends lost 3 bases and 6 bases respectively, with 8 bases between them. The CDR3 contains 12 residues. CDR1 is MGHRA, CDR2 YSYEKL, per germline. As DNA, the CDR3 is TGCGCCAGCAGCCACAGGGGAGCTGAAGCTTTCTTT. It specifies CASSHRGAEAFF.

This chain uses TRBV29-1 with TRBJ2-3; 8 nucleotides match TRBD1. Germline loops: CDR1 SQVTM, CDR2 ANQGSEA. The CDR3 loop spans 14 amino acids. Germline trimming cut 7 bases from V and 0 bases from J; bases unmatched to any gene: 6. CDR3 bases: TGCAGCGCTCAGGGGGCGGGGAGCACAGATACGCAGTATTTT. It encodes CSAQGAGSTDTQYF.

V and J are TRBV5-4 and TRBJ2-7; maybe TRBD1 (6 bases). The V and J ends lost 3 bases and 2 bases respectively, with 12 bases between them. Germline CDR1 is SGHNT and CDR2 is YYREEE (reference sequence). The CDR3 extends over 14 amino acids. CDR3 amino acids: CASSSTGFPYEQYF. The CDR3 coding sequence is TGTGCCAGCAGCTCGACAGGATTTCCCTACGAGCAGTACTTC.

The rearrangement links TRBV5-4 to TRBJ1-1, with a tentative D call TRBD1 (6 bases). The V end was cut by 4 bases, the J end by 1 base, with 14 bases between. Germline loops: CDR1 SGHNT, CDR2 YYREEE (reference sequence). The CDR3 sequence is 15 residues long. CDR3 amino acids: CASSRSGARNTEAFF. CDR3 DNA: TGTGCCAGCAGCCGGTCGGGGGCGCGGAACACTGAAGCTTTCTTT. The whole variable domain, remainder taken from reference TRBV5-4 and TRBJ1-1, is ETGVTQSPTHLIKTRGQQVTLRCSSQSGHNTVSWYQQALGQGPQFIFQYYREEENGRGNFPPRFSGLQFPNYSSELNVNALELDDSALYLCASSRSGARNTEAFFGQGTRLTVV.

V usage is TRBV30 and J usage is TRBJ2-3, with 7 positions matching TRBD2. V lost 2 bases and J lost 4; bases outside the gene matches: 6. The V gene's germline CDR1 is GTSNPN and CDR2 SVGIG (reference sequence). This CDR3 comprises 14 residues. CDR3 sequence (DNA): TGTGCCTGGAGTCAGCGGGGCCGAGCAGATACGCAGTATTTT. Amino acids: CAWSQRGRADTQYF.

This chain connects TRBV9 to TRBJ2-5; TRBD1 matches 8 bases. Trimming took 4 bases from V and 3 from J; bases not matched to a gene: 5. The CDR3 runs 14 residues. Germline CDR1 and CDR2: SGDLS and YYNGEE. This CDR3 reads CASSRQGQEETQYF. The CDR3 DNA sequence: TGTGCCAGCAGCCGACAGGGACAGGAAGAGACCCAGTACTTC.

In DNA, the CDR3 is TGTGCCAGCAGCTTGGGGATTATGAACACTGAAGCTTTCTTT. Translated: CASSLGIMNTEAFF. The chain is built from TRBV5-4 and TRBJ1-1; D gene uncertain. V dropped 0 bases and J dropped 0 bases, with 6 bases sitting between them. CDR1 is SGHNT, CDR2 YYREEE, per germline (reference sequence). The CDR3 is 14 amino acids.